This T cell receptor (beta chain) was recorded in a study of blood T cell repertoires in COVID-19. Profiling relied on immunoSEQ multiplex PCR, and the TCRdb table lists in-frame clones only, not all of them. The repertoire includes some 120,000 clones, around 64% of them detected once, and approximately 0.86% sits in the top ten. The CDR3 runs to 18 residues. CDR1 and CDR2 (germline): SNHLY, FYNNEI. The V gene lost 4 bases and the J gene lost 8 bases, with 26 bases spanning the gap. The sequence derives from a human donor with acute or convalescent COVID-19. The donor label of this sample is uncertain. V is TRBV2 and J is TRBJ1-4; D might be TRBD1 (5 bases). The sample was peripheral blood. The chain's CDR3 is CASSAFPGLPVGREKLFF. The CDR3 bases are TGTGCCAGCAGTGCATTTCCGGGACTCCCGGTTGGTAGGGAAAAACTGTTTTTT.